This is a list of T cell receptor beta chains from one sample in a study of CD8 T cells in ankylosing spondylitis. TCRdb re-called the 5' RACE reads with MiXCR, one entry per CDR3 protein. The sample lists approximately 150,000 distinct CDR3 sequences, around 32% seen once, with 6% in the top ten. Input material: synovial fluid, either unsorted or a sorted T cell fraction (not recorded which). The source of these receptors is a male donor with ankylosing spondylitis. CDR3s include the opening cysteine and the closing phenylalanine or tryptophan. The D gene is left open where the match is weak. Clone size, where shown, is once, few, many, or a class for clones that have expanded.

v_gene	abundance	j_gene	d_gene	CDR3aa	CDR3nt
TRBV7-8	few	TRBJ1-1	-	CASSPRSWDPETEAFF	TGTGCCAGCAGCCCTCGAAGCTGGGACCCTGAAACTGAAGCTTTCTTT
TRBV10-3	many	TRBJ2-2	TRBD2	CAISDAGDTGELFF	TGTGCCATCAGTGACGCGGGAGATACCGGGGAGCTGTTTTTT
TRBV28	-	TRBJ1-4	TRBD1	CASSSSLSTGLREKLFF	TGTGCCAGCAGTTCCTCCCTTTCGACAGGGCTTAGGGAAAAACTGTTTTTT
TRBV7-9	-	TRBJ1-1	-	CASSSVADTEAFF	TGTGCCAGCAGCTCCGTGGCGGACACTGAAGCTTTCTTT
TRBV3-1	-	TRBJ1-4	-	CASSQVKKLFF	TGTGCCAGCAGCCAAGTCAAAAAACTGTTTTTT
TRBV29-1	-	TRBJ2-7	-	CSVVGDGYYEQYF	TGCAGCGTTGTGGGAGACGGTTACTACGAGCAGTACTTC
TRBV29-1	many	TRBJ2-1	-	CSVGGLEQFF	TGCAGCGTTGGGGGACTTGAGCAGTTCTTC
TRBV10-3	-	TRBJ2-6	-	CAISEIFGVNSGANVLTF	TGTGCCATCAGTGAAATTTTTGGGGTAAACTCTGGGGCCAACGTCCTGACTTTC
TRBV20-1	many	TRBJ2-1	-	CSAWTPYNEQFF	TGCAGTGCCTGGACGCCCTACAATGAGCAGTTCTTC
TRBV3-1	-	TRBJ1-5	-	CASSQTGIEQPQHF	TGTGCCAGCAGCCAAACAGGGATTGAGCAGCCCCAGCATTTT
TRBV5-1	-	TRBJ2-3	TRBD1	CASSSRTGTSTDTQYF	TGCGCCAGCAGCTCCCGGACAGGAACTAGCACAGATACGCAGTATTTT
TRBV28	few	TRBJ1-3	-	CASRTGISGNTIYF	TGTGCCAGCAGGACAGGCATCTCTGGAAACACCATATATTTT
TRBV3-1	many	TRBJ1-6	TRBD1	CASSQYDRGQGSPLHF	TGTGCCAGCAGCCAATACGACAGGGGCCAGGGTTCACCCCTCCACTTT
TRBV7-3	-	TRBJ2-3	-	CASSLGGGSRGTDTQYF	TGTGCCAGCAGCTTAGGCGGGGGCTCTCGGGGCACAGATACGCAGTATTTT
TRBV2	-	TRBJ1-5	-	CASSEDGVGPQHF	TGTGCCAGCAGTGAGGACGGGGTCGGGCCCCAGCATTTT
TRBV5-1	few	TRBJ2-2	TRBD2	CASSILAGDRTGELFF	TGCGCCAGCAGTATACTAGCGGGAGATCGGACCGGGGAGCTGTTTTTT
TRBV2	many	TRBJ2-5	-	CASSPYAVETQYF	TGTGCCAGCAGCCCTTACGCAGTGGAGACCCAGTACTTC
TRBV29-1	many	TRBJ1-1	-	CSVKTDSWTEAFF	TGCAGCGTGAAGACGGACTCTTGGACTGAAGCTTTCTTT
TRBV7-2	-	TRBJ2-7	TRBD2	CASSLEASGSYEQYF	TGTGCCAGCAGCTTGGAGGCTAGCGGTTCCTACGAGCAGTACTTC
TRBV20-1	-	TRBJ2-1	-	CSAPKRVSSYNEQFF	TGCAGTGCTCCTAAGCGGGTCAGCTCCTACAATGAGCAGTTCTTC
TRBV5-1	few	TRBJ2-2	-	CASSFTGPGELFF	TGCGCCAGCAGCTTTACAGGGCCCGGGGAGCTGTTTTTT
TRBV20-1	-	TRBJ1-4	-	CSARVRQAFGEKLFF	TGCAGTGCTAGGGTTAGACAGGCGTTCGGTGAAAAACTGTTTTTT
TRBV5-1	many	TRBJ1-4	-	CASSLSQMREKLFF	TGCGCCAGCAGCTTGAGTCAGATGCGGGAAAAACTGTTTTTT
TRBV3-1	-	TRBJ2-7	TRBD2	CASSRGTSGFNEQYF	TGTGCCAGCAGCCGAGGGACTAGCGGGTTTAACGAGCAGTACTTC
TRBV20-1	-	TRBJ2-3	TRBD2	CSATIGGTSGRLADTQYF	TGCAGTGCTACGATCGGAGGGACTAGCGGGAGACTAGCGGATACGCAGTATTTT
TRBV5-1	-	TRBJ2-2	TRBD2	CASSFRSGGYTGELFF	TGCGCCAGCAGCTTCCGCAGCGGGGGCTACACCGGGGAGCTGTTTTTT
TRBV7-8	many	TRBJ1-1	TRBD1	CASSFTGTGGAFF	TGTGCCAGCAGCTTTACCGGGACAGGGGGAGCTTTCTTT
TRBV20-1	-	TRBJ2-3	-	CSASQGAGGSADTQYF	TGCAGTGCTAGCCAGGGGGCGGGAGGAAGTGCAGATACGCAGTATTTT
TRBV12-3/TRBV12-4	few	TRBJ2-1	TRBD1	CASGQGRDNEQFF	TGTGCCTCCGGACAGGGGCGGGACAATGAGCAGTTCTTC
TRBV12-3/TRBV12-4	few	TRBJ2-5	-	CASSFRGEETQYF	TGTGCCAGCAGTTTTCGGGGAGAAGAGACCCAGTACTTC
TRBV10-2	-	TRBJ2-7	TRBD2	CASSESPHVTSGVNEQYF	TGCGCCAGCAGTGAGTCACCCCACGTGACTAGCGGGGTTAACGAGCAGTACTTC
TRBV6-5	-	TRBJ1-2	-	CASSFGATNYGYTF	TGTGCCAGCAGTTTCGGGGCAACTAACTATGGCTACACCTTC
TRBV3-1	-	TRBJ2-1	-	CASSQGPALRSYNEQFF	TGTGCCAGCAGCCAAGGCCCCGCCCTACGCTCCTACAATGAGCAGTTCTTC
TRBV20-1	-	TRBJ1-5	-	CSAREADSNQPQHF	TGCAGTGCTAGAGAAGCGGATAGCAATCAGCCCCAGCATTTT
TRBV14	-	TRBJ2-2	-	CASSQGAILNTGELFF	TGTGCCAGCAGCCAAGGGGCGATACTGAACACCGGGGAGCTGTTTTTT
TRBV6-1	-	TRBJ2-7	-	CASRFGGTPYEQYF	TGTGCCAGCAGATTCGGGGGCACCCCCTACGAGCAGTACTTC
TRBV7-2	many	TRBJ2-1	-	CASSLIVGVTYNEQFF	TGTGCCAGCAGCCTCATCGTGGGGGTAACCTACAATGAGCAGTTCTTC
TRBV29-1	many	TRBJ1-5	-	CSVRGGLNQPQHF	TGCAGCGTTAGGGGGGGGCTCAATCAGCCCCAGCATTTT
TRBV4-1	-	TRBJ1-2	-	CASSSAGVRAYGYTF	TGCGCCAGCAGCTCGGCGGGGGTCAGGGCCTATGGCTACACCTTC
TRBV12-3/TRBV12-4	few	TRBJ2-7	TRBD1	CASSRTQGDRYEQYF	TGTGCCAGCAGCCGCACACAGGGGGACAGGTACGAGCAGTACTTC
TRBV4-3	-	TRBJ2-3	-	CASSQDRASRGTDTQYF	TGCGCCAGCAGCCAAGATAGGGCTAGCAGAGGGACAGATACGCAGTATTTT
TRBV15	few	TRBJ2-1	-	CATSSLVDYNEQFF	TGTGCCACCAGCAGCCTAGTGGACTACAATGAGCAGTTCTTC
TRBV25-1	-	TRBJ2-2	-	CASRALTNTGELFF	TGTGCCAGCCGGGCGCTGACGAACACCGGGGAGCTGTTTTTT